These T cell receptor beta chains were read from a single sample in a study of OX40 agonist ivuxolimab in advanced cancers. Generated by immunoSEQ multiplex PCR, the TCRdb table keeps only in-frame clones and is missing some. The profile shows about 72,000 clones, 89% of them singletons. The input for sequencing was CD4+ or CD8+ T cells sorted from blood, taken in a trial of the OX40 agonist ivuxolimab. All receptors come from an adult with an advanced solid tumor such as melanoma, head and neck, liver or kidney cancer. CDR3s include the opening cysteine and the closing phenylalanine or tryptophan. A D gene is named only where the DNA matches it firmly. The size of a clone is reported for some rows only, either as once, few or many, or as a class for expanded clones.

>16|TRBD1|TRBJ1-3|TRBV7-8|-
TGTGCCAGCAGCTTAGCCAACAGGGGCCCGGGAAACACCATATATTTT
CASSLANRGPGNTIYF
>15|TRBD1|TRBJ1-2|TRBV28|-
TGTGCCAGCAGTCCACTTACAGGGGTGGGCTATGGCTACACCTTC
CASSPLTGVGYGYTF
>13|-|TRBJ1-5|TRBV6-5|-
TGTGCCAGCAGTTACTATAGAGATCAGCCCCAGCATTTT
CASSYYRDQPQHF
>14|TRBD1|TRBJ2-5|TRBV28|-
TGTGCCAGCAGTTTGCAGGGGGCTCACGAGACCCAGTACTTC
CASSLQGAHETQYF
>15|-|TRBJ2-5|TRBV11-2|-
TGTGCCAGCAGCTTAGGGGGACGGAGGCAAGAGACCCAGTACTTC
CASSLGGRRQETQYF
>14|-|TRBJ1-1|TRBV6-4|few
TGTGCCAGCACCGCCAGGTTACTGAACACTGAAGCTTTCTTT
CASTARLLNTEAFF
>15|-|TRBJ1-2|TRBV7-2|-
TGTGCCAGCAGCACAAGAGCCTTGTACAACTATGGCTACACCTTC
CASSTRALYNYGYTF
>13|TRBD1|TRBJ1-1|TRBV7-6|-
TGTGCCAGCGGAGACAGGGTGAACACTGAAGCTTTCTTT
CASGDRVNTEAFF
>13|TRBD1|TRBJ1-2|TRBV6-6|-
TGTGCCAGCAGTTACGCTAGGGGGCGCGGCTACACCTTC
CASSYARGRGYTF
>12|-|TRBJ1-2|TRBV5-8|-
TGTGCCAGCAGCCCTAGGGGTTATGGCTACACCTTC
CASSPRGYGYTF
>14|-|TRBJ1-2|TRBV28|-
TGTGCCAGCAGTTTAATGGTCGGCGACTATGGCTACACCTTC
CASSLMVGDYGYTF
>16|TRBD2|TRBJ2-1|TRBV30|-
TGTGCCTGGGATGACGGACTAGCGGGGGGACTCGGTGAGCAGTTCTTC
CAWDDGLAGGLGEQFF
>16|-|TRBJ2-3|TRBV5-6|-
TGTGCCAGCAGCTTGAGACTAGTTCTTAGCACAGATACGCAGTATTTT
CASSLRLVLSTDTQYF
>15|-|TRBJ1-6|TRBV15|-
TGTGCCACCAGCAGAGACAAGGGTGATAATTCACCCCTCCACTTT
CATSRDKGDNSPLHF
>12|-|TRBJ2-7|TRBV2|-
TGTGCCAGCAGGCAACAGGGAGGTGAGCAGTACTTC
CASRQQGGEQYF
>13|-|TRBJ2-6|TRBV29-1|once
TGCAGCGTGGGAATCTCTGGGGCCAACGTCCTGACTTTC
CSVGISGANVLTF
>14|-|TRBJ2-7|TRBV19|once
TGTGCCAGTAGTATCCTCCGGGGGCCCTACGAGCAGTACTTC
CASSILRGPYEQYF
>17|TRBD2|TRBJ2-2|TRBV11-1|-
TGTGCCAGCAGCTTAGATGGGCGGCGGGGGAAAGTCGGGGAGCTGTTTTTT
CASSLDGRRGKVGELFF
>12|-|TRBJ2-5|TRBV29-1|-
TGCAGCGTTCTCAGGGGCGGGGAGACCCAGTACTTC
CSVLRGGETQYF
>12|-|TRBJ1-2|TRBV9|-
TGTGCCAGCAACAGGCTTAGCTATGGCTACACCTTC
CASNRLSYGYTF
>16|-|TRBJ1-1|TRBV5-1|-
TGCGCCAGCAGCGCAGGGCAGACAACTGAGGGGACTGAAGCTTTCTTT
CASSAGQTTEGTEAFF
>15|TRBD2|TRBJ2-7|TRBV6-1|-
TGTGCCAGCAGTCCCCGGGGCGGGAGCTCCTACGAGCAGTACTTC
CASSPRGGSSYEQYF
>16|TRBD1|TRBJ1-1|TRBV19|-
TGTGCCAGTAGCCAGGGGACAGGGGCTTTAAACACTGAAGCTTTCTTT
CASSQGTGALNTEAFF
>15|-|TRBJ1-2|TRBV6-5|-
TGTGCCAGCAGTTACTCGGGGGGGGATACTCGGGGCTACACCTTC
CASSYSGGDTRGYTF
>15|TRBD1|TRBJ1-4|TRBV5-1|-
TGCGCCAGCAGCCAGCAGGGGGCGACTAATGAAAAACTGTTTTTT
CASSQQGATNEKLFF
>15|-|TRBJ2-1|TRBV7-6|-
TGTGCCAGCAGCTTAAAGGGGTTAGGCTACAATGAGCAGTTCTTC
CASSLKGLGYNEQFF
>15|-|TRBJ2-1|TRBV6-6|-
TGTGCCAGCACCACGGGACTGGGAGTCTACAATGAGCAGTTCTTC
CASTTGLGVYNEQFF
>14|-|TRBJ1-5|TRBV16|-
TGTGCCAGCAGCCAATCGTCCCCCAATCAGCCCCAGCATTTT
CASSQSSPNQPQHF
>14|-|TRBJ2-3|TRBV9|-
TGTGCCAGCGCGAGAGCGGCTAGCACAGATACGCAGTATTTT
CASARAASTDTQYF
>16|TRBD1|TRBJ2-3|TRBV5-4|-
TGTGCCAGCAGCTCCCGTCAGGGGGCCCCAACAGATACGCAGTATTTT
CASSSRQGAPTDTQYF
>15|TRBD2|TRBJ2-4|TRBV6-6|-
TGTGCCAGCACGGACGGGGGGGGTGCCAAAAACATTCAGTACTTC
CASTDGGGAKNIQYF
>16|TRBD1|TRBJ1-2|TRBV12-5|-
TGTGCTAGTGGTTTGGTACGCGGGACAGGGGATAACGGCTACACCTTC
CASGLVRGTGDNGYTF
>16|-|TRBJ2-3|TRBV5-1|-
TGCGCCAGCAGCTTTTTCGGGGGAATCAACACAGATACGCAGTATTTT
CASSFFGGINTDTQYF
>17|TRBD2|TRBJ2-5|TRBV28|-
TGTGCCAGCATGGGGGCTAGCGGGAGGCCGGGAGGGGAGACCCAGTACTTC
CASMGASGRPGGETQYF
>16|TRBD1|TRBJ1-2|TRBV28|once
TGTGCCAGCAGTTTCACCGGGACAGGGGCCAAAAATGGCTACACCTTC
CASSFTGTGAKNGYTF
>15|-|TRBJ2-2|TRBV7-7|-
TGTGCTAGCAGCGGAACAGCCACAGGGCACGGGGAGCTGTTTTTT
CASSGTATGHGELFF
>14|-|TRBJ2-2|TRBV7-8|-
TGTGCCAGCAGCTTCGAGCAGCACACCGGGGAGCTGTTTTTT
CASSFEQHTGELFF
>14|TRBD1|TRBJ1-1|TRBV6-5|-
TGTGCCAGCAGTCTGGGACAGACGAACACTGAAGCTTTCTTT
CASSLGQTNTEAFF
>14|-|TRBJ1-2|TRBV5-1|-
TGCGCCAGCAGCAACCAGGGAGGGGCGTTTGGCTACACCTTC
CASSNQGGAFGYTF
>16|-|TRBJ2-7|TRBV27|-
TGTGCCAGCAGTTTGAGGCGAGCGTCTAGCGTCTACGAGCAGTACTTC
CASSLRRASSVYEQYF
>14|-|TRBJ2-7|TRBV5-1|-
TGCGCCAGCGGCCGGGGGACAGACTCCTACGAGCAGTACTTC
CASGRGTDSYEQYF
>13|-|TRBJ1-5|TRBV30|few
TGTGCCTGGAGCGGACAGTTGAATCAGCCCCAGCATTTT
CAWSGQLNQPQHF
>12|-|TRBJ2-2|TRBV6-5|-
TGTGCCAGCAGTTACCAAGAGGGGGAGCTGTTTTTT
CASSYQEGELFF